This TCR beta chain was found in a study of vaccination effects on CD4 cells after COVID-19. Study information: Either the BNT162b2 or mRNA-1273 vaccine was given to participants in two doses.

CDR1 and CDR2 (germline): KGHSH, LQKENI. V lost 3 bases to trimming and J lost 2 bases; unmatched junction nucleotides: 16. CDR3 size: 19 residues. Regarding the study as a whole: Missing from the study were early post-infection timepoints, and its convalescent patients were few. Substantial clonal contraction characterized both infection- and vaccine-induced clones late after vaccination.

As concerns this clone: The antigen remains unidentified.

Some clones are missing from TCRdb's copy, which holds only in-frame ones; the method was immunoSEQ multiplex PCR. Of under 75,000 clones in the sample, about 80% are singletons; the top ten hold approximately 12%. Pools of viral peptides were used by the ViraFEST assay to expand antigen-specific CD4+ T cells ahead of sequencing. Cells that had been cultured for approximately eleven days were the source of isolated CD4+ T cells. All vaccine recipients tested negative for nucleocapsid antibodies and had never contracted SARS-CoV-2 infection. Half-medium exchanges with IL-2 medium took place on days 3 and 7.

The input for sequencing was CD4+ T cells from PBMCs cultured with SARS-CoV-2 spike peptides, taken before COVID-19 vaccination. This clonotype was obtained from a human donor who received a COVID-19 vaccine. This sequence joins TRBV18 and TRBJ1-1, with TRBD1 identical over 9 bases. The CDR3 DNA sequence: TGTGCCAGCTCACCGATTCTGGGACAGGGACAAACCAAAAACACTGAAGCTTTCTTT. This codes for CASSPILGQGQTKNTEAFF.